One and the same sample provided the 16 T cell receptor beta chains below, sequenced in a study of T cell responses to AZD1222 COVID-19 vaccine. Libraries were prepared by immunoSEQ multiplex PCR; TCRdb keeps only in-frame clonotypes and omits some of them. The repertoire consists of 100,000 to 150,000 clones, with 75% to 90% occurring once and the leading ten covering around 7.1%. This specimen was peripheral blood, taken 28 days after the second AZD1222 dose. These receptor sequences come from an adult who received the AZD1222 COVID-19 vaccine.

The chain recombines TRBV25-1 with TRBJ2-1; possible D gene TRBD1, 5 bases. The CDR3 has 15 residues. Trimming pared 3 bases from V and 4 bases from J, leaving 13 bases between. In germline, CDR1 is MGHDK, CDR2 SYGVNS. The CDR3 coding sequence is TGTGCCAGCAGTGACCTAGGGGTATCGTACAATGAGCAGTTCTTC. Amino acid sequence: CASSDLGVSYNEQFF.

V usage is TRBV19 and J usage is TRBJ2-5; D is ambiguous. V was pared by 3 bases and J by 4 bases, with 9 bases between. Germline CDR1 is LNHDA and CDR2 is SQIVND (reference sequence). The CDR3 length is 13 residues. CDR3 DNA: TGTGCCAGTAGTATTCCGGGCTTAGAGACCCAGTACTTC. Amino acids: CASSIPGLETQYF.

This sequence joins TRBV7-9 and TRBJ2-1; TRBD1 is a possible D gene (5 bases). The CDR3 has 16 residues. CDR1 and CDR2 from the germline V gene are SEHNR and FQNEAQ (reference sequence). V dropped 2 bases and J dropped 3 bases, with 14 bases sitting between them. The CDR3 region has the DNA TGTGCCAGCAGCTTAACTGCTCCAAGGGGCTACAATGAGCAGTTCTTC. Protein sequence: CASSLTAPRGYNEQFF.

The V gene is TRBV13, the J gene TRBJ2-7; D tentatively reads TRBD1 or TRBD2 (5 bases each). The CDR3 contains 16 residues. V gave up 0 bases and J gave up 0 bases, with 12 bases separating them. Germline-derived CDR1 and CDR2 are PRHDT and FYEKMQ (reference sequence). This chain's CDR3 is CASSLGVGVDSYEQYF. The CDR3 DNA reads TGTGCCAGCAGCTTAGGGGTGGGGGTAGACTCCTACGAGCAGTACTTC.

Only a few counts were recorded for this clone. This sequence joins TRBV4-2 and TRBJ2-2; D perhaps matches TRBD2 (6 bases). This CDR3 has 14 amino acids. V was pared by 1 base and J by 6 bases, with 9 bases between. Per the germline V gene, CDR1 is LGHNA and CDR2 is YNFKEQ. The chain's CDR3 is CASSQASAAGELFF. DNA of the CDR3: TGTGCCAGCAGCCAAGCTAGCGCGGCCGGGGAGCTGTTTTTT.

The J gene is TRBJ2-7, the V gene TRBV5-4, with 13 bases fitting TRBD2. Germline V CDR1 and CDR2: SGHNT, YYREEE (reference sequence). The CDR3 runs to 15 residues. The junction had 3 bases not matched to a gene; V was cut back by 4 bases and J by 2 bases. CDR3 residues: CASSGGTSGTYEQYF. The CDR3 nucleotides are TGTGCCAGCAGCGGCGGGACTAGCGGGACCTACGAGCAGTACTTC. Drawing the rest from reference TRBV5-4 and TRBJ2-7, the complete variable domain is ETGVTQSPTHLIKTRGQQVTLRCSSQSGHNTVSWYQQALGQGPQFIFQYYREEENGRGNFPPRFSGLQFPNYSSELNVNALELDDSALYLCASSGGTSGTYEQYFGPGTRLTVT.

CDR3 residues: CASTEAGLGYGYTF. The CDR3 nucleotides read TGTGCCAGTACCGAGGCGGGGCTAGGTTATGGCTACACCTTC. The chain couples TRBV19 to TRBJ1-2, with a possible D match to TRBD1 (5 bases). V was pared by 7 bases and J by 5 bases, with 17 bases between. The CDR3 covers 14 residues. Per the germline V gene, CDR1 is LNHDA and CDR2 is SQIVND (reference sequence).

The CDR3 here is CASSYSQREGDLETQYF. For the CDR3, the DNA is TGTGCCAGCAGTTACTCGCAGCGGGAGGGAGATCTAGAGACCCAGTACTTC. This chain connects TRBV6-2 or TRBV6-3 to TRBJ2-5; 10 nucleotides match TRBD2. Germline CDR1 reads MNHEY; CDR2 reads SVGEGT. Trimming removed 0 bases from V and 4 bases from J; junction bases left unmatched: 8. This CDR3 comprises 17 residues.

This chain uses TRBV12-3 or TRBV12-4 with TRBJ2-7, with 8 positions matching TRBD2. J gave up 4 bases and V 8 bases, and 7 bases lay outside the gene matches. The CDR3 contains 13 residues. CDR3 DNA: TGTGCCAGCGGGGCGGGGGGCGGTTACGAGCAGTACTTC. Translation: CASGAGGGYEQYF.

V is TRBV28 and J is TRBJ2-7; either TRBD1 or TRBD2 may supply D (5 bases each). This CDR3 is 12 amino acids long. The V end lost 7 bases, the J end lost 3 bases, and 10 bases lay between the germline ends. Germline-derived CDR1 and CDR2 are MDHEN and SYDVKM. CDR3: CASIGADYEQYF. The CDR3 DNA reads TGTGCCAGCATCGGGGCAGACTACGAGCAGTACTTC. The variable domain in full, with the rest retrieved from reference TRBV28 and TRBJ2-7, is DVKVTQSSRYLVKRTGEKVFLECVQDMDHENMFWYRQDPGLGLRLIYFSYDVKMKEKGDIPEGYSVSREKKERFSLILESASTNQTSMYLCASIGADYEQYFGPGTRLTVT.

This chain links TRBV19 with TRBJ1-3; D remains ambiguous. CDR3 length: 16 amino acids. CDR1 is LNHDA and CDR2 is SQIVND in the germline V gene (reference sequence). With 3 bases removed from V and 0 bases from J, the gap between germline ends came to 12 bases. CDR3 residues: CASSIVDLDSGNTIYF. As DNA, the CDR3 is TGTGCCAGTAGTATCGTGGACCTGGACTCTGGAAACACCATATATTTT.

This chain connects TRBV19 to TRBJ2-7; TRBD2 matches 7 bases. V dropped 6 bases and J dropped 2; count of bases not matched to a gene: 10. CDR1 and CDR2 (germline): LNHDA, SQIVND (reference sequence). There are 15 residues in the CDR3. The CDR3: CASRTRGDSTYEQYF. The CDR3 region has the DNA TGTGCCAGTAGGACACGGGGGGACTCCACCTACGAGCAGTACTTC.

The chain recombines TRBV6-2 or TRBV6-3 with TRBJ2-7; D ambiguous. Looked up from germline, CDR1 is MNHEY and CDR2 is SVGEGT. The CDR3 has 14 residues. Deletions cut 0 bases from V and 1 base from J, with 7 bases between. The chain's CDR3 is CASSYSGPSYEQYF. The DNA of the CDR3 is TGTGCCAGCAGTTACTCCGGACCGTCCTACGAGCAGTACTTC.

CDR3: CASSLGPQGRRYGYTF. The CDR3 DNA reads TGTGCCAGCAGCTTAGGTCCTCAGGGCAGGCGTTATGGCTACACCTTC. The V call is TRBV7-8, the J call TRBJ1-2; weak D call: TRBD1 (5 bases). The CDR3 extends over 16 amino acids. V lost 1 base and J lost 5, with 17 bases in between. The germline gives CDR1 SGHVS, CDR2 FQNEAQ.

The chain combines TRBV6-5 with TRBJ2-2; no reliable D call. Germline CDR1 reads MNHEY; CDR2 reads SVGAGI. This CDR3 contains 15 residues. Trimming removed 6 bases from V and 6 bases from J, with 17 bases in between. The CDR3 reads CASRPPWASSGELFF. CDR3 coding DNA: TGTGCCAGCAGACCACCTTGGGCGTCCTCCGGGGAGCTGTTTTTT.

In DNA form, the CDR3 reads TGTGCCAGCATCCCTGATACGGGGGGAGGGGGAGCTTTCTTT. It translates to CASIPDTGGGGAFF. The chain combines TRBV27 with TRBJ1-1; D may be TRBD1 (6 bases). Trimming removed 7 bases at V and 10 bases at J, with 22 bases between. Germline CDR1 reads MNHEY; CDR2 reads SMNVEV (reference sequence). The CDR3 is 14 amino acids.